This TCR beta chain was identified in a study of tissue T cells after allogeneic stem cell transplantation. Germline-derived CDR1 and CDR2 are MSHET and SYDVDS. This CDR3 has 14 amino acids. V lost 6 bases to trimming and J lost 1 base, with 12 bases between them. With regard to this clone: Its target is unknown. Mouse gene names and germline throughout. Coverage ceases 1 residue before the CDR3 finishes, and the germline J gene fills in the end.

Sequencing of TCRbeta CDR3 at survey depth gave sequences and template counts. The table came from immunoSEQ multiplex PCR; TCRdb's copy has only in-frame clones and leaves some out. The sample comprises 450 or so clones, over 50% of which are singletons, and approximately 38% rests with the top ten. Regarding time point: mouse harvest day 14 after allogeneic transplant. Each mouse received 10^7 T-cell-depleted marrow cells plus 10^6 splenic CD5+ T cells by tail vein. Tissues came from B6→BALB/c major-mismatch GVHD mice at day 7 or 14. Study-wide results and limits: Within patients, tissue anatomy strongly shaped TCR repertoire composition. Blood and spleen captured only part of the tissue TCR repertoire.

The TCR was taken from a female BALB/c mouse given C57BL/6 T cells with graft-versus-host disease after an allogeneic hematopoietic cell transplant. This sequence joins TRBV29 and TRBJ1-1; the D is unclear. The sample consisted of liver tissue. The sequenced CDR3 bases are TGTGCTAGCAGGGAAGAGACACAAAACACAGAAGTCTTC. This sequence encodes CASREETQNTEVF. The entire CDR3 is CASREETQNTEVFF. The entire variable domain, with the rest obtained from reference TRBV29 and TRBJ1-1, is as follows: DMKVTQMPRYLIKRMGENVLLECGQDMSHETMYWYRQDPGLGLQLIYISYDVDSNSEGDIPKGYRVSRKKREHFSLILDSAKTNQTSVYFCASREETQNTEVFFGKGTRLTVV.